This T cell receptor beta chain was sequenced in a study of cytomegalovirus exposure and HLA in healthy donors. Study-wide background: Previous work identified roughly 120 million unique TCR beta sequences from 150 million to 200 million T cells. Findings and limits, study-wide: Reportedly, fewer N-insertions than the roughly 690-donor mean appeared in an Asian-associated ancestry cluster in a later analysis. About 87% or about 30% of the time was how often most TCR beta V segments were productive, according to an earlier analysis.

A multiplex PCR was run with 60 Vbeta primers and 13 Jbeta primers. Source study methods: There were 70 million to 95 million unique TCR beta chains by a later count, and around 10 million of them were shared. Clones were read by immunoSEQ multiplex PCR, and TCRdb kept only the in-frame ones, dropping some. D and trimming were read from the DNA, whereas the V and J calls and clone size are those reported in that table. The sample has about 130,000 clones, 77% seen once. The J segment lost 7 bases and the V segment lost 4 bases, leaving 12 bases of the junction unmatched. This CDR3 contains 16 residues. Per germline, CDR1 MNHEY and CDR2 SMNVEV (reference sequence). A note on this clone: The antigen remains undetermined.

V usage is TRBV27 and J usage is TRBJ2-7; 11 bases align to TRBD2. The sample was PBMCs. The receptor was derived from a young man in good health and CMV-seronegative. The CDR3 reads CASSSTLLAGVGEQYF. For the CDR3, the DNA is TGTGCCAGCAGTTCAACCCTACTAGCGGGAGTTGGTGAGCAGTACTTC.